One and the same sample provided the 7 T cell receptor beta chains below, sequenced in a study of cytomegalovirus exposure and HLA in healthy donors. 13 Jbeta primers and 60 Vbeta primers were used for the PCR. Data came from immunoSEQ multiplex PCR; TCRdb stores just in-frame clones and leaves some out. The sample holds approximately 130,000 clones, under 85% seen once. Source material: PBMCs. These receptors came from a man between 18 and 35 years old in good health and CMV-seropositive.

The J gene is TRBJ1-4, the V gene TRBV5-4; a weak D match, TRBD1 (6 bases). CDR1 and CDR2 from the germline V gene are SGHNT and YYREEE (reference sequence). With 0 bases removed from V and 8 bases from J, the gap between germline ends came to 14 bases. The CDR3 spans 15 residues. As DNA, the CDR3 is TGTGCCAGCAGCTTGGGGGGGGGCGCGAGGGAAAAACTGTTTTTT. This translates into CASSLGGGAREKLFF.

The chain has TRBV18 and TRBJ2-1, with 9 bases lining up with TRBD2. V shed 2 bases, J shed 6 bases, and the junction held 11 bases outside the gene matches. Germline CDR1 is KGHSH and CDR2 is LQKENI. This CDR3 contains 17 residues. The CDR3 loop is CASSPINAGGPSNEQFF. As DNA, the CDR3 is TGTGCCAGCTCACCAATTAACGCGGGAGGGCCAAGCAATGAGCAGTTCTTC.

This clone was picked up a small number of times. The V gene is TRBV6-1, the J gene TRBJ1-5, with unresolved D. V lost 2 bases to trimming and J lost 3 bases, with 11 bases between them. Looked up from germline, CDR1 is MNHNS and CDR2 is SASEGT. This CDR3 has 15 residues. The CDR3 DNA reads TGTGCCAGCAGTGAATTTCTTCTACTCAATCAGCCCCAGCATTTT. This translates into CASSEFLLLNQPQHF.

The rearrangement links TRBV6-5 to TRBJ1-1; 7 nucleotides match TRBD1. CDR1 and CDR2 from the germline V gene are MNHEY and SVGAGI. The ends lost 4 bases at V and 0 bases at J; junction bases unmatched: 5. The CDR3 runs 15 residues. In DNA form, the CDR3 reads TGTGCCAGCAGTTCGACAGGGCCCATGAACACTGAAGCTTTCTTT. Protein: CASSSTGPMNTEAFF.

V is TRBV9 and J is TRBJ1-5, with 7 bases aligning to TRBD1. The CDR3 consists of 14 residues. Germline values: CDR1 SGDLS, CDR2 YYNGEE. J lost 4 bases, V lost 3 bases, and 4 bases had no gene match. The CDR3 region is CASSASGGNQPQHF. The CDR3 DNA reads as TGTGCCAGCAGCGCGTCAGGGGGTAATCAGCCCCAGCATTTT. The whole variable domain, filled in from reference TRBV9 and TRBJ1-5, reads DSGVTQTPKHLITATGQRVTLRCSPRSGDLSVYWYQQSLDQGLQFLIQYYNGEERAKGNILERFSAQQFPDLHSELNLSSLELGDSALYFCASSASGGNQPQHFGDGTRLSIL.

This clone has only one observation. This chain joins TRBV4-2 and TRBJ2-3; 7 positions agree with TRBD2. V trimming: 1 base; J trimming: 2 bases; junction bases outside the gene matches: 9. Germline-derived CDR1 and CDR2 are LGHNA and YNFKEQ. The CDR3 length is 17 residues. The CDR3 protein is CASSQGEGHAYTDTQYF. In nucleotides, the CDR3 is TGTGCCAGCAGCCAAGGGGAGGGCCACGCTTACACAGATACGCAGTATTTT.

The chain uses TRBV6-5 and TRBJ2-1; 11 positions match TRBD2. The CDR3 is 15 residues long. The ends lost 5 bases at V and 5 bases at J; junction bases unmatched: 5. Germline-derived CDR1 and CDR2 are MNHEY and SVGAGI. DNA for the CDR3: TGTGCCAGCAGTCCCCTAGCGGGGGGAAACAATGAGCAGTTCTTC. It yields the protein CASSPLAGGNNEQFF.